This TCR beta chain came from a study of shared clonotypes between healthy human individuals (dated by TCRdb to 2018 to 2020). General notes on the study: A couple of women and a few men aged 18 to 49 years were included in the cohort. Libraries were prepared and TCR repertoires were sequenced by different laboratories using diverse techniques, in order to increase sequencing depth and limit assay-specific biases. To estimate repertoire size and how much clonotypes are shared between individuals, the study performed deep sequencing of blood TCR repertoires from a handful of healthy adults. Each donor's leukapheresis produced roughly between roughly 0.94 and 9.5 billion PBMCs. What the study reported, not specific to this receptor: Because the study included a small number of donors, the genetic and exposure-history diversity represented was limited. Pairwise subsampling led to the expectation that sequencing depth would affect the degree of clonotype sharing among donors. Sampling was limited to blood, and TCR repertoires in tissue likely differ from TCR repertoires in blood.

Using the deep immunoSEQ assay, multiplex PCR amplified TCR CDR3 regions from genomic DNA. Extracted genomic DNA from each cell subset was distributed evenly across all wells of several immunoSEQ 96-well plates, and each plate was treated as a replicate. For unsorted PBMC, each replicate PCR was loaded with about 300 ng genomic DNA, equivalent to around 30,000 T cell genomes. Ten immunoSEQ deep assay plates were used to sequence the unsorted PBMC genomic DNA. Purified libraries were measured with a Qubit 3.0 fluorometer, size-checked on a Bioanalyzer 2100, and measured again with the KAPA Library Quantification kit. Every immunoSEQ 96-well plate was sequenced on a dedicated single-read 150-cycle Illumina NextSeq 550 flow cell. Regarding the original processing steps: Because only junctional sequences without quality scores were contained in the immunoSEQ output, filtering matching that applied to full-length reads could not be performed. Sequences were annotated with PyIR, a Python wrapper for IgBLAST v1.9, and V/J genes and CDR3 were assigned using IMGT germline references. Reads were removed for weak V/J assignments (E-value above 1e-6), missing CDR3, stop codons, out-of-frame junctions, or ambiguous translated residues. V3J clonotypes were defined as sequences sharing an identical inferred V gene, J gene, and CDR3 amino acid sequence. Percentage overlap between repertoires was computed as shared unique clonotypes divided by the size of the smaller repertoire. Richness of each repertoire was evaluated using RTK rarefaction, the Chao1 estimator, and Recon v2.1 estimates of unobserved clonotypes. TCRdb re-hosts the immuneACCESS table, in-frame sequences only. Its copies lack some clones; in the studies checked, an unresolved V gene accounts for under half of them, and the cause for the rest is not known. V, J and clone size reflect that table, while D and trimming were determined from the DNA. This sample lists about 480,000 clones; over 60% were detected once. The ten largest make up around 13% of the sample.

This clone was detected only once. Its antigen remains unidentified. No base-level quality is on record; no much larger clone is a single base apart. The donors were healthy, HIV-negative adults who had no recently reported acute infections or vaccinations. Only Caucasian adults living in Nashville, Tennessee, USA were represented among the donors. For unsorted samples, tens of millions of PBMCs were counted, and genomic DNA was extracted using the QIAamp DNA Blood Mini kit. After blood collection by leukapheresis, PBMCs were isolated using Ficoll-Histopaque density gradient centrifugation and then cryopreserved in the vapor phase of liquid nitrogen. V gives up 3 bases and J gives up 2 bases, and the segment between their germline ends measures 15 bases. The CDR3 measures 15 amino acids from cysteine to phenylalanine. Only CDR3 DNA remains: 45 bases, in frame from the first base. Per the germline V gene, SGHRS is the CDR1 and YFSETQ is the CDR2.

The receptor was isolated from a woman between 40 and 50 years old in good health. Some clones in this sample may be carry-over from other donors' samples. The sample comprised PBMCs. The V gene is TRBV5-1 and the J gene is TRBJ2-7, and possibly TRBD2, on 6 matching bases. The CDR3 amino acid sequence is: CASSSPNGGPYEQYF. In nucleotides, the sequence is TGCGCCAGCAGCTCCCCAAACGGGGGACCCTACGAGCAGTACTTC.